The TCR beta chain under discussion was sequenced for a study of Ad26.COV2.S vaccination and SARS-CoV-2 variants (dated by TCRdb to the early 2020s). Some background on the complete study: Donors in the vaccine arm were drawn from COV1001, a phase I-IIa trial of Ad26.COV2.S in healthy adults that was multicentre, randomized, double-blind and placebo-controlled. Dosing of Ad26.COV2.S was intramuscular, at either 5x10^10 or 1x10^11 viral particles, delivered as one shot or as two shots spaced 56 days apart. Blinding of investigators to trial group allocation was maintained during experiments and outcome assessment. TCRbeta repertoire sequencing served as the tool for gauging how specific and how broad the SARS-CoV-2-reactive T cell receptors were following Ad26.COV2.S vaccination. Participants in the trial were split at random into five groups of five each, receiving low-dose or high-dose Ad26.COV2.S once or twice, or else placebo on both occasions. A total of 32 samples were included in the TCR-sequenced set, comprising 19 Ad26.COV2.S vaccine recipients, 5 placebo recipients and 8 SARS-CoV-2 convalescent individuals. Study-level results and caveats: Ad26.COV2.S recipients had higher spike-specific TCR breadth than placebo recipients (P = 0.0014). The authors noted that total T cell responses may have been underestimated by the TCR breadth and depth analyses. After vaccination, spike-specific CD8+ and CD4+ T cell responses were reported to show substantial breadth. Vaccine and placebo recipients had similar non-spike TCR breadth, a finding consistent with the vaccine containing only spike. The study lacked the statistical power to compare responses across vaccine doses or regimens.

As encoded in the germline V gene, CDR1 is LGHNA while CDR2 is YSLEER. The CDR3 goes from the cysteine to the phenylalanine over 14 residues. Only CDR3 DNA is held: 42 bases, read in frame from base 1. V gives up 1 base and J gives up 6 bases, and the segment between their germline ends measures 9 bases. TCRbeta CDR3 regions were sequenced with the immunoSEQ Assay. After extraction, genomic DNA underwent amplification by bias-controlled multiplex PCR, followed by high-throughput sequencing. From the authors' description of their analysis: Collapsing and filtering of sequences were performed to quantify the absolute abundance of each unique TCRbeta CDR3 region. Usable DNA was measured by amplifying reference genes present in all nucleated cells, and TCRbeta template counts were normalized to that usable DNA to estimate T cell fraction. Repertoire TCRs were annotated as SARS-CoV-2-specific when V gene, CDR3 amino acid sequence and J gene were exactly matched to a known reactive TCR set. MIRA supplied the reference SARS-CoV-2 TCR set, which was filtered for enrichment in COVID-19-positive ImmuneCODE repertoires so that public or cross-reactive TCRs were removed. Drawing on the MIRA antigens, annotated TCRs were analysed further at the level of specific ORF or position within ORF. Breadth was defined as the number of annotated unique rearrangements divided by the total number of unique productive rearrangements, and depth was defined as the summed frequency of the annotated unique rearrangements. Two-sided Wilcoxon rank-sum tests were used to compare TCR breadth between groups. TCRdb carries this immuneACCESS record with in-frame sequences only. Its versions omit some clonotypes, under half of them owing to an unresolved V gene in the studies checked, with the rest unexplained. The DNA was the basis for D and trimming; V, J and clone size are from that table. The sample profile shows over 300,000 clones; 83% of them were found once. Together, the top ten hold roughly 7.4% of the sample.

With respect to this clone: Its recognized antigen is unknown. Per-base quality was not reported, and no clone a single base away is much larger than it.

The treatment or condition tag for this specimen amounts to: roughly 18 received Ad26.COV2.S at low or high dose, single or two shots; about 5 received placebo; per-sample allocation not given. Repertoires of vaccine and placebo recipients were sequenced from samples collected on day 63 after the first injection. In Cohort 1b, around 25 adults aged 18-55 years were enrolled at a single site in Boston, USA, between 29 July and 7 August 2020. As a vaccine, Ad26.COV2.S was a replication-incompetent adenovirus type 26 vector that expressed a prefusion-stabilized SARS-CoV-2 spike protein derived from the original Wuhan strain.

The specimen was peripheral blood, collected in a trial of Ad26.COV2.S vaccine versus placebo. The TCR was taken from a person aged 18-65 years who received the Ad26.COV2.S COVID-19 vaccine or a placebo. Recombination joined TRBV4-3 with TRBJ2-2; TRBD1 is a weak D gene call, 5 bases matching. The CDR3 reads CASSQATGAGELFF. The sequenced DNA is TGCGCCAGCAGCCAAGCTACAGGCGCCGGGGAGCTGTTTTTT.